Listed below are T cell receptor beta chains from one sample, sequenced in a study of blood T cells in healthy people across ages. Using its own MiXCR run on the 5' RACE reads, TCRdb lists one record per CDR3 protein. Here the sample spans over 1,500,000 distinct CDR3 sequences, roughly 52% being singletons. Sequenced material: blood. These receptors all stem from a woman aged 40 to 55 in good health. CDR3s include the opening cysteine and the closing phenylalanine or tryptophan. A D gene is named only where the DNA matches it firmly.

v_call	j_call	d_call	cdr3_aa
TRBV6-5	TRBJ2-3	TRBD2	CASSYSWASGRYTGTDTQYF
TRBV20-1	TRBJ2-7	.	CSARGRPAYEQYF
TRBV20-1	TRBJ2-5	.	CSARDISYKDSLWETQYF
TRBV6-5	TRBJ1-5	.	CASSYGVSNQPQHF
TRBV12-3/TRBV12-4	TRBJ2-1	TRBD2	CASSLPSGNYNEQFF
TRBV6-6	TRBJ1-2	.	CASSQEPYGYTF
TRBV3-1	TRBJ1-1	.	CASSPPGWSTEAFF
TRBV6-5	TRBJ2-3	TRBD2	CASSYAGLAGASTDTQYF
TRBV28	TRBJ2-3	.	CASSLGGFGEGKTDTQYF
TRBV10-1	TRBJ2-3	.	CASSKVSSTDTQYF
TRBV20-1	.	.	CSASLRKGLSCEQYF
TRBV28	TRBJ2-5	.	CASIANNEQYF
TRBV28	TRBJ1-2	TRBD1	CASSRDRGLYGYTF
TRBV20-1	TRBJ1-4	.	CSARIGAGWNEKLFF
TRBV11-1	TRBJ1-5	.	CASSKGQDQPQHF
TRBV7-2	TRBJ2-7	TRBD1	CASSLTQGVNEQYF
TRBV5-1	TRBJ2-7	TRBD1	CASSFTTGVLSYEQYF
TRBV2	TRBJ2-5	.	CALRGRPGKTQYF
TRBV20-1	TRBJ2-5	.	CSATDSKGRETQYF
TRBV11-2	TRBJ2-3	TRBD1	CASSSRTGRTSTDTQYF
TRBV20-1	TRBJ1-2	TRBD1	CSAPVRGGLGNYGYTF
TRBV27	TRBJ2-7	TRBD2	CASSVSVAGGQYF
TRBV20-1	TRBJ2-3	.	CSATPGPNTDTQYF